The 32 T cell receptor beta chains listed next were all sequenced from one sample in a study of Ad26.COV2.S vaccination and SARS-CoV-2 variants. Treatment defined: some 19 received Ad26.COV2.S at low or high dose, single or two shots; roughly five received placebo; per-sample allocation not given. Sampling occurred on day 63 after the first vaccine or placebo injection. Only in-frame clones appear in the TCRdb table, and some are missing; sequencing was by immunoSEQ multiplex PCR. The data contain approximately 480,000 clones, around nine tenths of them singletons. The sample consisted of peripheral blood, taken in a trial of Ad26.COV2.S vaccine versus placebo. The source is a person aged 18 to 59 who received the Ad26.COV2.S COVID-19 vaccine or a placebo.

V is TRBV7-8 and J is TRBJ1-2; no clear D. Per germline, CDR1 SGHVS and CDR2 FQNEAQ. Trimming took 5 bases from V and 5 from J, leaving 18 bases between them. This CDR3 is built from 15 residues. CDR3 bases: TGTGCCAGCAGCCCCTTGGGAGGGCAATTATATGGCTACACCTTC. It codes for CASSPLGGQLYGYTF.

This clone was seen a single time. Here the CDR3 DNA reads TGTGCCAGCAGCCCCCCCGTAGGGGAGCTGTTTTTT. Amino acids: CASSPPVGELFF. This chain joins TRBV7-9 and TRBJ2-2; D uncertain. The germline gives CDR1 SEHNR, CDR2 FQNEAQ (reference sequence). V lost 5 bases and J 8 bases, leaving 9 bases between the germline ends. The CDR3 length is 12 residues. Complete variable domain (other parts from reference TRBV7-9 and TRBJ2-2): DTGVSQNPRHKITKRGQNVTFRCDPISEHNRLYWYRQTLGQGPEFLTYFQNEAQLEKSRLLSDRFSAERPKGSFSTLEIQRTEQGDSAMYLCASSPPVGELFFGEGSRLTVL.

The chain is built from TRBV28 and TRBJ2-7, with TRBD1 matching 9 bases. With V trimmed by 6 bases and J by 6 bases, 12 bases remained unmatched. Looked up from germline, CDR1 is MDHEN and CDR2 is SYDVKM. This CDR3 comprises 15 residues. The CDR3 here is CASRKPGQGISEQYF. The CDR3 DNA follows: TGTGCCAGCAGGAAACCGGGACAGGGAATCTCCGAGCAGTACTTC.

This chain connects TRBV28 to TRBJ2-1; 11 bases match TRBD2. Germline-derived CDR1 and CDR2 are MDHEN and SYDVKM. The junction had 6 bases not matched to a gene; V was cut back by 3 bases and J by 8 bases. There are 15 residues in the CDR3. DNA for the CDR3: TGTGCCAGCAGTTTGGGGACTAGCGGCGTCTATGAGCAGTTCTTC. Its protein is CASSLGTSGVYEQFF.

The chain carries TRBV4-3 and TRBJ1-3; no definite D call. Trimming cost V 0 bases and J 4 bases, with 7 bases left between them. Germline loops: CDR1 LGHNA, CDR2 YSLEER. CDR3 length: 14 amino acids. In DNA form, the CDR3 reads TGCGCCAGCAGCCAAGAGGGGATGGGAAACACCATATATTTT. Protein sequence: CASSQEGMGNTIYF.

This chain connects TRBV29-1 to TRBJ1-1; no clear D gene. CDR1 SQVTM and CDR2 ANQGSEA come from the germline V gene. CDR3 length: 13 residues. V dropped 4 bases and J dropped 0 bases, with 9 bases sitting between them. DNA for the CDR3: TGCAGCGTTGGAGCGAGAATGAACACTGAAGCTTTCTTT. Its translation: CSVGARMNTEAFF.

The J gene is TRBJ2-7, the V gene TRBV28, with D possibly being TRBD1 (5 bases). The germline V gene has CDR1 MDHEN and CDR2 SYDVKM. The CDR3 extends over 14 amino acids. Trimming removed 4 bases from V and 4 bases from J, with 14 bases in between. CDR3 loop: CASSSGRPMYEQYF. The CDR3 coding sequence is TGTGCCAGCAGTTCAGGGCGGCCCATGTACGAGCAGTACTTC.

The V call is TRBV15, the J call TRBJ1-4; D uncertain. The CDR3 length is 14 residues. Germline-derived CDR1 and CDR2 are LNHNV and YYDKDF (reference sequence). V was clipped by 7 bases and J by 4 bases, with 13 bases between them. The CDR3 coding sequence is TGTGCCACCAAACCCCCCGGGAATAATGAAAAACTGTTTTTT. Its protein is CATKPPGNNEKLFF.

This clone was observed a single time. The V gene is TRBV7-9, the J gene TRBJ2-5; tentatively, D is TRBD1 or TRBD2 (6 bases each). Germline V gene lookup returns CDR1 SEHNR and CDR2 FQNEAQ (reference sequence). V lost 5 bases and J 1 base, leaving 20 bases between the germline ends. This CDR3 is 17 amino acids long. CDR3 amino acids: CASSPLGGRTLQETQYF. The CDR3 DNA reads TGTGCCAGCAGCCCGTTGGGGGGCAGGACCCTCCAAGAGACCCAGTACTTC.

The V call is TRBV12-3 or TRBV12-4, the J call TRBJ2-1; 7 bases line up with TRBD1. V gave up 6 bases and J gave up 12 bases; unmatched junction bases: 11. The CDR3 covers 13 residues. CDR3 sequence: CASSRDSRSWQFF. CDR3 sequence (DNA): TGTGCCAGCAGCAGGGACAGCCGATCGTGGCAGTTCTTC.

The rearrangement links TRBV6-2 or TRBV6-3 to TRBJ1-2; D unresolved. The germline gives CDR1 MNHEY, CDR2 SVGEGT. V was cut by 2 bases and J by 1 base, with 11 bases left in between. CDR3 length: 15 residues. CDR3 sequence: CASSYAAGGNYGYTF. The CDR3 nucleotides are TGTGCCAGCAGTTACGCGGCGGGAGGTAACTATGGCTACACCTTC.

This chain links TRBV6-2 or TRBV6-3 with TRBJ2-2, with D possibly TRBD2 on 7 matching bases. V gave up 6 bases and J gave up 4 bases, with 21 bases separating them. CDR3 length: 17 amino acids. CDR1 is MNHEY and CDR2 is SVGEGT in the germline V gene. The CDR3 here is CASSPRGAGEITGELFF. Here the CDR3 DNA reads TGTGCCAGCAGCCCCCGGGGGGCGGGAGAGATCACCGGGGAGCTGTTTTTT.

The genes are TRBV9 and TRBJ2-1; 9 nucleotides agree with TRBD2. Per germline, CDR1 SGDLS and CDR2 YYNGEE. The CDR3 contains 14 residues. Trimming cost V 0 bases and J 10 bases; bases outside gene matches: 5. CDR3 amino acids: CASSVVLAGLEQFF. CDR3 nucleotides: TGTGCCAGCAGCGTAGTGCTAGCGGGACTAGAGCAGTTCTTC.

V is TRBV11-1 and J is TRBJ2-1; no clear D. Trimming pared 4 bases from V and 4 bases from J, leaving 14 bases between. This CDR3 region has 15 residues. Germline-derived CDR1 and CDR2 are SGHAT and FQDESV (reference sequence). This CDR3 reads CASSSTSSSYNEQFF. The CDR3 DNA is TGTGCCAGCAGCTCTACATCCTCGTCGTACAATGAGCAGTTCTTC.

The V and J genes are TRBV9 and TRBJ2-5, with 8 bases that match TRBD1. J lost 5 bases, V lost 2 bases, and 8 bases had no gene match. The CDR3 covers 15 residues. From germline, CDR1 is SGDLS and CDR2 YYNGEE. Here the CDR3 DNA reads TGTGCCAGCAGCGTCAACGGACAGGGTAGGGAGACCCAGTACTTC. It codes for CASSVNGQGRETQYF. Complete variable domain (other parts from reference TRBV9 and TRBJ2-5): DSGVTQTPKHLITATGQRVTLRCSPRSGDLSVYWYQQSLDQGLQFLIQYYNGEERAKGNILERFSAQQFPDLHSELNLSSLELGDSALYFCASSVNGQGRETQYFGPGTRLLVL.

The V call is TRBV28, the J call TRBJ1-5; D gene uncertain. The CDR3 is 12 residues long. The V gene lost 6 bases and the J gene lost 7 bases, with 10 bases spanning the gap. Germline CDR1 reads MDHEN; CDR2 reads SYDVKM. CDR3 in DNA: TGTGCCAGCAGCGTACCCAGGCAGCCCCAGCATTTT. Translating it yields CASSVPRQPQHF.

The V gene is TRBV28, the J gene TRBJ2-7; a weak D match, TRBD2 (6 bases). CDR1 is MDHEN, CDR2 SYDVKM, per germline. CDR3 size: 14 residues. V dropped 6 bases and J dropped 9 bases, with 21 bases sitting between them. The CDR3 protein is CASSPQGAVEGQYF. The CDR3, as DNA: TGTGCCAGCAGCCCCCAAGGGGCCGTGGAGGGGCAGTACTTC.

The chain joins TRBV19 to TRBJ1-1, with TRBD1 identical over 9 bases. J gave up 6 bases and V 4 bases, and 6 bases lay outside the gene matches. CDR1 and CDR2 from the germline V gene are LNHDA and SQIVND (reference sequence). The length of the CDR3 is 14 residues. The CDR3 DNA reads TGTGCCAGTAGTAGAACCACAGGGGGCTCTGAAGCTTTCTTT. Protein sequence: CASSRTTGGSEAFF.

V is TRBV6-5 and J is TRBJ1-5, with a weak D call TRBD1 (6 bases). Germline CDR1 is MNHEY and CDR2 is SVGAGI. The V and J ends lost 6 bases and 0 bases respectively, with 12 bases between them. This CDR3 has 15 amino acids. The CDR3 DNA follows: TGTGCCAGCAGCCCCGGGACAAATAGCAATCAGCCCCAGCATTTT. Its translation is CASSPGTNSNQPQHF.

This sequence joins TRBV6-5 and TRBJ2-5; 8 nucleotides match TRBD1. The ends lost 7 bases at V and 5 bases at J; junction bases unmatched: 6. The CDR3 runs 13 residues. Germline CDR1 reads MNHEY; CDR2 reads SVGAGI. The CDR3 spells CASTRTGRETQYF. The CDR3 DNA reads TGTGCCAGCACCAGGACAGGGAGGGAGACCCAGTACTTC.

CDR3: CASSLVGGSGADTQYF. The DNA for the CDR3 is TGTGCCAGCAGCTTAGTAGGTGGGAGTGGCGCAGATACGCAGTATTTT. The chain carries TRBV13 and TRBJ2-3; D is perhaps TRBD2 (5 bases). This CDR3 spans 16 amino acids. Trimming shortened V by 1 base and J by 4 bases, and 15 bases separated the two germline ends. CDR1 and CDR2 from the germline V gene are PRHDT and FYEKMQ (reference sequence).

V and J are TRBV18 and TRBJ2-7, with 12 bases matching TRBD2. The V and J ends lost 1 base and 5 bases, in that order; junction bases with no gene match: 9. In germline, CDR1 is KGHSH, CDR2 LQKENI. This CDR3 is 17 amino acids long. The CDR3 DNA reads TGTGCCAGCTCACCACGGCTAGCGGGAGGGCCGGGAGACGAGCAGTACTTC. This sequence encodes CASSPRLAGGPGDEQYF.

This chain links TRBV7-8 with TRBJ1-2, with no clear D. With 1 base removed from V and 8 bases from J, the gap between germline ends came to 20 bases. The CDR3 is 16 amino acids. CDR1 is SGHVS, CDR2 FQNEAQ, per germline. The CDR3 sequence: CASSLVSGLTGGGYTF. The CDR3 nucleotides read TGTGCCAGCAGCTTAGTTAGTGGTTTGACCGGCGGAGGCTACACCTTC. The entire variable domain, with the rest obtained from reference TRBV7-8 and TRBJ1-2, is as follows: GAGVSQSPRYKVAKRGQDVALRCDPISGHVSLFWYQQALGQGPEFLTYFQNEAQLDKSGLPSDRFFAERPEGSVSTLKIQRTQQEDSAVYLCASSLVSGLTGGGYTFGSGTRLTVV.

CDR3 sequence (DNA): TGCGCCAGCAGCCAGGGGGGCGGACAGGGGAAATACGAGCAGTACTTC. It yields the protein CASSQGGGQGKYEQYF. This chain joins TRBV4-1 and TRBJ2-7; TRBD1 matches at 9 bases. Trimming at V came to 3 bases and at J to 4 bases, leaving 10 bases not matched to a gene. Germline V lookup: CDR1 MGHRA, CDR2 YSYEKL. The CDR3 sequence is 16 residues long.

The V gene is TRBV6-5, the J gene TRBJ2-7; TRBD1 might be the D (6 bases). V gave up 8 bases and J gave up 1 base, with 18 bases separating them. The CDR3 contains 15 residues. Germline-derived CDR1 and CDR2 are MNHEY and SVGAGI. DNA for the CDR3: TGTGCCAGCCGCGACCTGGGGACATTATCCTACGAGCAGTACTTC. The encoded protein is CASRDLGTLSYEQYF.

The sample holds a few counts of this clone. The V gene is TRBV15, the J gene TRBJ2-6; D uncertain. Trimming removed 5 bases from V and 0 bases from J, with 14 bases in between. Germline CDR1 is LNHNV and CDR2 is YYDKDF (reference sequence). The CDR3 length is 17 residues. CDR3 sequence reads: CATSGGIISSGANVLTF. The DNA of the CDR3 is TGTGCCACCAGCGGTGGGATAATTTCCTCTGGGGCCAACGTCCTGACTTTC.

The chain employs TRBV7-8 and TRBJ2-1; 7 positions agree with TRBD2. With V trimmed by 5 bases and J by 9 bases, 13 bases remained unmatched. Germline-derived CDR1 and CDR2 are SGHVS and FQNEAQ. This CDR3 spans 15 amino acids. The CDR3 sequence: CASSRAGTTGREQFF. The CDR3 nucleotides are TGTGCCAGCAGCCGAGCGGGAACTACCGGTCGTGAGCAGTTCTTC.

This chain uses TRBV19 with TRBJ2-1; the D gene is possibly TRBD1 (6 bases). The V and J ends lost 8 bases and 3 bases respectively, with 17 bases between them. The CDR3 is 15 residues long. CDR1 is LNHDA, CDR2 SQIVND, per germline (reference sequence). Here the CDR3 reads CASGGIGGNYNEQFF. The CDR3 DNA is TGTGCCAGTGGGGGCATTGGCGGAAACTACAATGAGCAGTTCTTC.

Written as DNA, the CDR3 is TGTGCCAGCAAAAGGGACAGGTTGGCCGGGGAGCTGTTTTTT. Its protein is CASKRDRLAGELFF. The chain uses TRBV19 and TRBJ2-2, with TRBD1 matching 8 bases. The CDR3 consists of 14 residues. Germline CDR1 LNHDA, CDR2 SQIVND (reference sequence). With 9 bases clipped from V and 6 bases from J, the junction kept 9 bases outside the gene matches. The full variable domain, in which reference TRBV19 and TRBJ2-2 provide the parts outside the CDR3, is DGGITQSPKYLFRKEGQNVTLSCEQNLNHDAMYWYRQDPGQGLRLIYYSQIVNDFQKGDIAEGYSVSREKKESFPLTVTSAQKNPTAFYLCASKRDRLAGELFFGEGSRLTVL.

This clone was found a few times. The gene calls are TRBV5-4 and TRBJ2-1; D not certain. CDR1 and CDR2 from the germline V gene are SGHNT and YYREEE (reference sequence). CDR3 size: 14 residues. The V end was cut by 4 bases, the J end by 1 base, with 9 bases between. The CDR3 coding sequence is TGTGCCAGCAGCCCCCCGGAATCCTACAATGAGCAGTTCTTC. It specifies CASSPPESYNEQFF.

The chain recombines TRBV5-1 with TRBJ1-1, with a tentative D call TRBD1 (6 bases). With 1 base removed from V and 0 bases from J, the gap between germline ends came to 13 bases. In germline, CDR1 is SGHRS, CDR2 YFSETQ. The CDR3 consists of 16 residues. In nucleotides, the CDR3 is TGCGCCAGCAGCTTGTTCCCAGGGGCCTTGAACACTGAAGCTTTCTTT. It specifies CASSLFPGALNTEAFF.

In regard to this clone: A read error may account for a junction end that differs from germline. This rearrangement joins TRBV12-3 or TRBV12-4 to TRBJ1-1, with D uncertain. This CDR3 has 12 amino acids. The CDR3 sequence: CASSYGNTKAFF. In DNA, the CDR3 is TGTGCCAGCAGTTATGGGAACACTAAAGCTTTCTTT.